Below, 26 T cell receptor beta chains from the same sample are listed, as sequenced in a study of memory CD4+ T cells and cytomegalovirus serostatus. The table came from immunoSEQ multiplex PCR; TCRdb's copy has only in-frame clones and leaves some out. Among about 27,000 clones listed, 76% were seen once. Single viable CD3+CD4+CD8-CD45RO+ cells were sorted as the memory CD4+ T cells. Source material: memory CD4+ T cells from blood. The source of these receptors is an adult in good health and CMV-seronegative.

The gene calls are TRBV6-6 and TRBJ1-4; D possibly corresponds to TRBD1 (6 bases). Trimming removed 5 bases at V and 4 bases at J, with 11 bases between. CDR3 length equals 14 residues. CDR1 and CDR2 from the germline V gene are MNHNY and SVGAGI (reference sequence). This CDR3 is CASSNGQYNEKLFF. For the CDR3, the DNA is TGTGCCAGCAGTAACGGACAGTATAATGAAAAACTGTTTTTT.

The gene calls are TRBV12-5 and TRBJ2-3, with D possibly being TRBD2 (5 bases). The germline V and J ends were trimmed by 1 base and 1 base, with 6 bases remaining between them. Per germline, CDR1 LGHNT and CDR2 FRNRAP. The CDR3 sequence is 14 residues long. The CDR3, as DNA: TGTGCTAGTGGTTTGGGAGCGGGCACAGATACGCAGTATTTT. It specifies CASGLGAGTDTQYF.

This rearrangement joins TRBV2 to TRBJ1-2; D gene unclear. The germline V and J ends were trimmed by 5 bases and 2 bases, with 6 bases remaining between them. Per the germline V gene, CDR1 is SNHLY and CDR2 is FYNNEI. This CDR3 has 12 amino acids. CDR3 sequence: CASSLENYGYTF. Written as DNA, the CDR3 is TGTGCCAGCAGTCTAGAGAACTATGGCTACACCTTC.

The chain recombines TRBV4-3 with TRBJ1-2; maybe TRBD1 (6 bases). The CDR3 contains 15 residues. V lost 0 bases and J lost 7, with 15 bases in between. Looked up from germline, CDR1 is LGHNA and CDR2 is YSLEER. The CDR3 sequence is CASSQDLGGRGGYTF. CDR3 coding DNA: TGCGCCAGCAGCCAAGATCTGGGGGGGCGCGGTGGCTACACCTTC.

The rearrangement uses TRBV7-2 and TRBJ2-3; possibly TRBD2 for D (6 bases). Trimming left V 3 bases short and J 5 bases short, with 9 bases between. Germline V CDR1 and CDR2: SGHTA, FQGNSA. The CDR3 runs to 13 residues. CDR3 residues: CASSFLGGDTQYF. The CDR3 DNA sequence: TGTGCCAGCAGCTTCCTGGGGGGAGATACGCAGTATTTT.

The chain has TRBV30 and TRBJ1-2, with TRBD1 as a possible D gene (6 bases). There are 13 residues in the CDR3. With 1 base removed from V and 8 bases from J, the gap between germline ends came to 14 bases. Germline values: CDR1 GTSNPN, CDR2 SVGIG (reference sequence). The DNA of the CDR3 is TGTGCCTGGAGTGAGGGGGACCCGGGGGGCTACACCTTC. Its protein product is CAWSEGDPGGYTF.

The chain joins TRBV4-3 to TRBJ2-1; D may correspond to TRBD1 or TRBD2 (6 bases each). The CDR3 sequence is 17 residues long. CDR1 LGHNA and CDR2 YSLEER come from the germline V gene. V lost 4 bases and J lost 8, with 24 bases in between. CDR3 protein: CASSPLDLGGMRDEQFF. The DNA of the CDR3 is TGCGCCAGCAGCCCTCTGGACCTAGGGGGGATGCGCGATGAGCAGTTCTTC.

The V and J genes are TRBV6-5 and TRBJ2-3, with D uncertain. The CDR3 extends over 13 amino acids. Between the trimmed V and J ends, which lost 7 bases and 5 bases, there was a span of 13 bases. Germline CDR1 is MNHEY and CDR2 is SVGAGI. The CDR3 nucleotides read TGTGCCAGCACTTCTTGGGGTGGAGATACGCAGTATTTT. This gives the protein CASTSWGGDTQYF.

The rearrangement uses TRBV15 and TRBJ1-6, with D unresolved. Trimming took off 1 base at V and 7 bases at J, with 5 bases between the two ends. CDR1 and CDR2 from the germline V gene are LNHNV and YYDKDF (reference sequence). The CDR3 has 13 residues. In DNA, the CDR3 is TGTGCCACCAGCAGAGTACGGAATTCACCCCTCCACTTT. Protein sequence: CATSRVRNSPLHF.

The J gene is TRBJ2-7, the V gene TRBV7-8; D not certain. This CDR3 is 15 amino acids long. The V end was cut by 5 bases, the J end by 2 bases, with 16 bases between. Germline lookup yields CDR1 SGHVS and CDR2 FQNEAQ. The CDR3 sequence: CASSQARPQTYEQYF. CDR3 DNA sequence: TGTGCCAGCAGCCAGGCTAGACCCCAAACCTACGAGCAGTACTTC.

The chain carries TRBV10-3 and TRBJ2-2; D is unclear. Germline V gene sequence: CDR1 ENHRY, CDR2 SYGVKD. This CDR3 is built from 16 residues. The V end was cut by 4 bases, the J end by 0 bases, with 12 bases between. This chain's CDR3 is CAISGGTKANTGELFF. As DNA, the CDR3 is TGTGCCATCAGTGGGGGAACTAAGGCGAACACCGGGGAGCTGTTTTTT.

This clone showed up just once. The chain recombines TRBV19 with TRBJ2-5; D is unresolved. V was pared by 5 bases and J by 4 bases, with 8 bases between. Germline CDR1 reads LNHDA; CDR2 reads SQIVND (reference sequence). The CDR3 consists of 12 residues. CDR3 sequence reads: CASSSQLETQYF. The CDR3 DNA reads as TGTGCCAGTAGTTCCCAATTAGAGACCCAGTACTTC. The entire variable domain, with the rest obtained from reference TRBV19 and TRBJ2-5, is as follows: DGGITQSPKYLFRKEGQNVTLSCEQNLNHDAMYWYRQDPGQGLRLIYYSQIVNDFQKGDIAEGYSVSREKKESFPLTVTSAQKNPTAFYLCASSSQLETQYFGPGTRLLVL.

V and J are TRBV7-8 and TRBJ1-1; 12 bases are shared with TRBD1. The J segment lost 5 bases and the V segment lost 7 bases, leaving 17 bases of the junction unmatched. Germline CDR1 is SGHVS and CDR2 is FQNEAQ. The CDR3 extends over 18 amino acids. CDR3 residues: CASTVSSGTGGRRTEAFF. The CDR3 region has the DNA TGTGCCAGCACCGTCTCATCCGGGACAGGGGGCCGAAGGACTGAAGCTTTCTTT.

The V call is TRBV11-2, the J call TRBJ1-6, with unresolved D. CDR1 is SGHAT, CDR2 FQNNGV, per germline. The CDR3 is made up of 13 amino acids. The ends were cut back, 1 base at V and 7 bases at J, with 5 bases in the middle. The CDR3, as DNA: TGTGCCAGCAGCTTAGGCCAAAATTCACCCCTCCACTTT. This translates into CASSLGQNSPLHF.

This chain joins TRBV4-3 and TRBJ2-3; 12 bases fit TRBD1. V was clipped by 1 base and J by 10 bases; unmatched bases: 12. The CDR3 covers 17 residues. The germline V gene encodes CDR1 LGHNA and CDR2 YSLEER. DNA of the CDR3: TGCGCCAGCAGCCAAGCGCTGGCGGGACAGGGGGCGGGTGCGCAGTATTTT. Encoded protein: CASSQALAGQGAGAQYF.

J is TRBJ1-5 and V is TRBV18, with a tentative D call TRBD1 (5 bases). Trimming took 2 bases from V and 0 from J, leaving 17 bases between them. CDR3 length: 18 residues. Germline loops: CDR1 KGHSH, CDR2 LQKENI. The CDR3 loop is CASSPRIRGEDSNQPQHF. In DNA form, the CDR3 reads TGTGCCAGCTCACCAAGAATAAGAGGGGAGGATAGCAATCAGCCCCAGCATTTT.

The chain has TRBV5-8 and TRBJ1-4; D gene uncertain. The germline V and J ends were trimmed by 0 bases and 8 bases, with 17 bases remaining between them. The length of the CDR3 is 16 residues. The germline V gene has CDR1 SGHTS and CDR2 YDEGEE. CDR3 sequence: CASSLGSLGWNEKLFF. The CDR3 DNA reads TGTGCCAGCAGCTTGGGTTCGCTCGGGTGGAACGAAAAACTGTTTTTT.

The rearrangement uses TRBV14 and TRBJ2-1; D might be TRBD1 (6 bases). Trimming stripped 6 bases from V and 7 bases from J, with 19 bases between. The CDR3 runs to 15 residues. Germline V gene lookup returns CDR1 SGHDN and CDR2 FVKESK. CDR3 amino acids: CASSLRVGAGNEQFF. Here the CDR3 DNA reads TGTGCCAGCAGTCTTCGGGTGGGGGCCGGGAATGAGCAGTTCTTC. The full variable domain, rest sourced from reference TRBV14 and TRBJ2-1, is EAGVTQFPSHSVIEKGQTVTLRCDPISGHDNLYWYRRVMGKEIKFLLHFVKESKQDESGMPNNRFLAERTGGTYSTLKVQPAELEDSGVYFCASSLRVGAGNEQFFGPGTRLTVL.

V and J are TRBV6-5 and TRBJ1-1, with unresolved D. The CDR3 is made up of 13 amino acids. Per the germline V gene, CDR1 is MNHEY and CDR2 is SVGAGI. Trimming left V 6 bases short and J 10 bases short, with 18 bases between. This CDR3 is CASRTTRATIAFF. The CDR3 DNA is TGTGCCAGCAGGACCACAAGGGCCACGATAGCTTTCTTT.

This chain uses TRBV4-3 with TRBJ2-2; D unresolved. The CDR3 totals 14 residues. The V gene lost 0 bases and the J gene lost 3 bases, with 5 bases spanning the gap. CDR1 is LGHNA, CDR2 YSLEER, per germline. As DNA, the CDR3 is TGCGCCAGCAGCCAAGATGTTCACACCGGGGAGCTGTTTTTT. It specifies CASSQDVHTGELFF.

The chain has TRBV6-1 and TRBJ2-6, with D unresolved. Trimming removed 7 bases at V and 4 bases at J, with 8 bases between. Germline V gives CDR1 MNHNS, CDR2 SASEGT. The CDR3 consists of 13 residues. The DNA for the CDR3 is TGTGCCAGCAATAAATCCGGGGCCAACGTCCTGACTTTC. Protein: CASNKSGANVLTF.

The chain employs TRBV5-1 and TRBJ2-7; D gene ambiguous. The CDR3 runs to 14 residues. Looked up from germline, CDR1 is SGHRS and CDR2 is YFSETQ. V lost 1 base and J lost 0, with 8 bases in between. This chain's CDR3 is CASSLRQDSYEQYF. The CDR3 region has the DNA TGCGCCAGCAGCTTGAGGCAGGACTCCTACGAGCAGTACTTC. Combining the CDR3 with reference TRBV5-1 and TRBJ2-7 gives the whole variable domain KAGVTQTPRYLIKTRGQQVTLSCSPISGHRSVSWYQQTPGQGLQFLFEYFSETQRNKGNFPGRFSGRQFSNSRSEMNVSTLELGDSALYLCASSLRQDSYEQYFGPGTRLTVT.

This sequence joins TRBV28 and TRBJ2-1, with D perhaps TRBD1 or TRBD2 (5 bases each). The CDR3 totals 15 residues. V dropped 5 bases and J dropped 9 bases, with 20 bases sitting between them. Germline CDR1 MDHEN, CDR2 SYDVKM. CDR3 coding DNA: TGTGCCAGCAGTACTCCCGGGACGGCTGGGGGTGAGCAGTTCTTC. Protein: CASSTPGTAGGEQFF.

This chain links TRBV7-2 with TRBJ1-2; the match to TRBD1 covers 8 bases. From germline, CDR1 is SGHTA and CDR2 FQGNSA. There are 12 residues in the CDR3. V was clipped by 5 bases and J by 6 bases; unmatched bases: 2. In nucleotides, the CDR3 is TGTGCCAGCAGCGCACAGGGGGATGGCTACACCTTC. This encodes CASSAQGDGYTF.

The chain combines TRBV5-6 with TRBJ2-6; 8 bases are a match to TRBD1. CDR1 is SGHDT and CDR2 is YYEEEE in the germline V gene. The CDR3 is 15 residues long. Losses at the gene ends were 4 bases for V and 2 bases for J; bases not matched to a gene: 2. The CDR3 DNA sequence: TGTGCCAGCAGCAAGGACAGGGCTGGGGCCAACGTCCTGACTTTC. Translated, it gives CASSKDRAGANVLTF.

The V call is TRBV29-1, the J call TRBJ2-6; D possibly corresponds to TRBD1 (5 bases). Germline lookup yields CDR1 SQVTM and CDR2 ANQGSEA. CDR3 size: 14 residues. V was clipped by 4 bases and J by 0 bases, with 7 bases between them. CDR3 amino acids: CSVGDSSGANVLTF. The CDR3 nucleotides are TGCAGCGTTGGAGACAGCTCTGGGGCCAACGTCCTGACTTTC.